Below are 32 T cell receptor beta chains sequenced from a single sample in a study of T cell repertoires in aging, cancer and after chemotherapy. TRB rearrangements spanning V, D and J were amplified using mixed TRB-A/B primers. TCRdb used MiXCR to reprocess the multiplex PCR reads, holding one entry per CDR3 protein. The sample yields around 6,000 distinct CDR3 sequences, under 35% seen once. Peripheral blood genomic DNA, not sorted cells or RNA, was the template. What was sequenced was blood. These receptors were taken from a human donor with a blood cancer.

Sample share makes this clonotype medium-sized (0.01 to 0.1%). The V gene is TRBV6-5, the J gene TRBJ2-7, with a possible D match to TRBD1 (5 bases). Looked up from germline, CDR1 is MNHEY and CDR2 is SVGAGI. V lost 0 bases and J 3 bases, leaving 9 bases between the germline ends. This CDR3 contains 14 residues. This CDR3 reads CASSYSTASYEQYF. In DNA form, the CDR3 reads TGTGCCAGCAGTTACTCGACAGCCAGCTACGAGCAGTACTTC.

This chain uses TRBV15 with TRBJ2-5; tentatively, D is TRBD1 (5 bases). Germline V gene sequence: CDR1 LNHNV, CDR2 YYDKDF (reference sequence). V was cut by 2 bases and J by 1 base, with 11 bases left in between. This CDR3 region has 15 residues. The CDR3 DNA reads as TGTGCCACCAGCAGAACCACAGGTGGCCAAGAGACCCAGTACTTC. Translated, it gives CATSRTTGGQETQYF.

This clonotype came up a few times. This CDR3 is CSAGQGFMNTGELFF. CDR3 coding DNA: TGCAGTGCTGGACAGGGCTTCATGAACACCGGGGAGCTGTTTTTT. The chain recombines TRBV20-1 with TRBJ2-2; the match to TRBD1 covers 8 bases. Germline V gene sequence: CDR1 DFQATT, CDR2 SNEGSKA (reference sequence). This CDR3 is built from 15 residues. J was trimmed by 1 base and V by 5 bases; bases with no gene match: 6.

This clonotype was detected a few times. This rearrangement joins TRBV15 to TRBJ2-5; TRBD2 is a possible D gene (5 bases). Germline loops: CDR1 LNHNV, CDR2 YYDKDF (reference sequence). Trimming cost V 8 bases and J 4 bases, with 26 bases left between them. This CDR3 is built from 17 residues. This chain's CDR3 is CATRASGTGRQIETQYF. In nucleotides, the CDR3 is TGTGCCACCCGAGCCAGCGGTACGGGTCGGCAAATAGAGACCCAGTACTTC.

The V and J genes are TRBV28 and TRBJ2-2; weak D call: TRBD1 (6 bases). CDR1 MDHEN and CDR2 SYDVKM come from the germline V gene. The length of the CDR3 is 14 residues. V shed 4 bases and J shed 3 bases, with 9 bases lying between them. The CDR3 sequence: CASSSGQDTGELFF. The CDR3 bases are TGTGCCAGCAGTTCGGGACAAGACACCGGGGAGCTGTTTTTT.

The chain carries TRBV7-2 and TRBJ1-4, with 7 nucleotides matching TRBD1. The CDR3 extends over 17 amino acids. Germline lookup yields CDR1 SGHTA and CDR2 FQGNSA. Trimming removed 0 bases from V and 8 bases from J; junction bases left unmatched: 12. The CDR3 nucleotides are TGTGCCAGCAGCTTAGCCCCACCGGGACAGTACCTCGAAAAACTGTTTTTT. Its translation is CASSLAPPGQYLEKLFF.

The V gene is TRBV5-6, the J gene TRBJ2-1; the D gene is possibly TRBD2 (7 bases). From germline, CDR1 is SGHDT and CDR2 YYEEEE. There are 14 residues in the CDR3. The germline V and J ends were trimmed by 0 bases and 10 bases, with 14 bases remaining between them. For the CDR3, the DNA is TGTGCCAGCAGCTTGGGAGGGGGGCGGGGGGAGCAGTTCTTC. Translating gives CASSLGGGRGEQFF.

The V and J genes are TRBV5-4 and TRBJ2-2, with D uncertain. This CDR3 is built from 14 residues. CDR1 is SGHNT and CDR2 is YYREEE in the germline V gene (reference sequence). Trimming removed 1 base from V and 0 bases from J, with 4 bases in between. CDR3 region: CASSLTANTGELFF. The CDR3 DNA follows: TGTGCCAGCAGCTTGACAGCGAACACCGGGGAGCTGTTTTTT. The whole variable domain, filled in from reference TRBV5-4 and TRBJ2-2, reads ETGVTQSPTHLIKTRGQQVTLRCSSQSGHNTVSWYQQALGQGPQFIFQYYREEENGRGNFPPRFSGLQFPNYSSELNVNALELDDSALYLCASSLTANTGELFFGEGSRLTVL.

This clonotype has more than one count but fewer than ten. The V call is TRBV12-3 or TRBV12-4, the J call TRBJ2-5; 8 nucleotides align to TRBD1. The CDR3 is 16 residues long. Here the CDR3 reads CASGTRQGRPQETQYF. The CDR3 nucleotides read TGTGCTAGTGGCACCCGACAGGGGAGGCCTCAAGAGACCCAGTACTTC.

The DNA for the CDR3 is TGTGCCAGCAGTTTATGGGGGAACACTGAAGCTTTCTTT. It is translated as CASSLWGNTEAFF. The chain combines TRBV12-3 or TRBV12-4 with TRBJ1-1, with D unresolved. V lost 2 bases, J lost 1 base, and 5 bases lay in between. The CDR3 is made up of 13 amino acids.

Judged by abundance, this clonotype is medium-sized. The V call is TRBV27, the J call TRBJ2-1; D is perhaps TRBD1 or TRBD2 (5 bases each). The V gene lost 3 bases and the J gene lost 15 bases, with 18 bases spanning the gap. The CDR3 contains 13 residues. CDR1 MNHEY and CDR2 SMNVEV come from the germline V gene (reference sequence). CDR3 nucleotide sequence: TGTGCCAGCAGTTTGGTTCGGGGCGAGACGTCGTTCTTC. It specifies CASSLVRGETSFF.

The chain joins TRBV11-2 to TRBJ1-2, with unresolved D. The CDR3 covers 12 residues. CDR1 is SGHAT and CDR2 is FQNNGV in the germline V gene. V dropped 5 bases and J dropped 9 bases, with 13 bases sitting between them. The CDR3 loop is CASSGPGWSYTF. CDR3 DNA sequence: TGTGCCAGCAGCGGCCCAGGATGGAGCTACACCTTC.

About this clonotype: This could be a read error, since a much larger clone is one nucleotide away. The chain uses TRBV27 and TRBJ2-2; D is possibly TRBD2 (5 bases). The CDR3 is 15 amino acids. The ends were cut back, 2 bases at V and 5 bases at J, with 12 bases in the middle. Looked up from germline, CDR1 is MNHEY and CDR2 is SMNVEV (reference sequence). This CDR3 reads CASSLTGYVTGELFF. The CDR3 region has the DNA TGTGCCAGCAGTTTAACGGGGTATGTTACCGGGGAGCTGTTTTTT.

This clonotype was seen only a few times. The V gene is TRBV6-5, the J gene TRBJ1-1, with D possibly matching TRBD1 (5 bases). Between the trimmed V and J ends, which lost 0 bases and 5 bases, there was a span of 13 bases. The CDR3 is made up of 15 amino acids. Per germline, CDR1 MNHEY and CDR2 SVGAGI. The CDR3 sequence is CASSYSGTGGTEAFF. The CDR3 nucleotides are TGTGCCAGCAGTTACTCGGGTACGGGGGGGACTGAAGCTTTCTTT.

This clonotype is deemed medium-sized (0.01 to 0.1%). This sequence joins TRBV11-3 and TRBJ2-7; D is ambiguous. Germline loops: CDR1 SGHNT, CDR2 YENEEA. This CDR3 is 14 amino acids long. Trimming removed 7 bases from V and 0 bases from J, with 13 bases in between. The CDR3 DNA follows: TGTGCCAGCACCCTCCGCCCTAGCTCCTACGAGCAGTACTTC. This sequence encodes CASTLRPSSYEQYF.

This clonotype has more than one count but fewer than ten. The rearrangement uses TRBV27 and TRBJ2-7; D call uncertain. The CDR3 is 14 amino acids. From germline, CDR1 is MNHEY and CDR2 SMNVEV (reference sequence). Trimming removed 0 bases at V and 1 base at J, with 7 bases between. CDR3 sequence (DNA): TGTGCCAGCAGTTTATCCCCCACTTCCTACGAGCAGTACTTC. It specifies CASSLSPTSYEQYF.

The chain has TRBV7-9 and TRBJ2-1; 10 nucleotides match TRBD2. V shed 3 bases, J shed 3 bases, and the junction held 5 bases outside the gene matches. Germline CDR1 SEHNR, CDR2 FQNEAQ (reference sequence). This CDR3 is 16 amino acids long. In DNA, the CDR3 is TGTGCCAGCAGCTTCAGCGGGAGGGCCCTCTACAATGAGCAGTTCTTC. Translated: CASSFSGRALYNEQFF.

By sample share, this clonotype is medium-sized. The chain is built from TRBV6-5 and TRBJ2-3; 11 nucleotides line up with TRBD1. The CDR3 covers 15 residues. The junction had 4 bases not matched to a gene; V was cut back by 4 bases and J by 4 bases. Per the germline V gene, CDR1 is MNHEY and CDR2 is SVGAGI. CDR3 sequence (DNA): TGTGCCAGCAGTTCCCGGGACAGGGGGGCAGATACGCAGTATTTT. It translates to CASSSRDRGADTQYF.

This chain's CDR3 is CASSRNYGYTF. CDR3 sequence (DNA): TGTGCCAGCAGCCGAAACTATGGCTACACCTTC. V and J are TRBV6-2 or TRBV6-3 and TRBJ1-2; D uncertain. This CDR3 region has 11 residues. Germline V lookup: CDR1 MNHEY, CDR2 SVGEGT. V was pared by 6 bases and J by 2 bases, with 4 bases between.

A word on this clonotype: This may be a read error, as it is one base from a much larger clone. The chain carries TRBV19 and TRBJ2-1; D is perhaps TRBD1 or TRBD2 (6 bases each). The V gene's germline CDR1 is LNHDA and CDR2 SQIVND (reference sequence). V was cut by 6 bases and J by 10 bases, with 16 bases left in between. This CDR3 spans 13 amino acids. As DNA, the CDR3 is TGTGCCAGTAGGCGGGACACGACCTACGAGCAGTTCTTC. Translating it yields CASRRDTTYEQFF.

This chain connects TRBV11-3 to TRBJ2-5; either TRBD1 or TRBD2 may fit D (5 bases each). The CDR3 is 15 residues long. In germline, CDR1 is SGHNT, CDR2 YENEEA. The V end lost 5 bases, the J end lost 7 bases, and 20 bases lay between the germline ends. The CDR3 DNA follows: TGTGCCAGCAGCCCGCCCGGGACCCCCCGGGGGACCCAGTACTTC. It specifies CASSPPGTPRGTQYF.

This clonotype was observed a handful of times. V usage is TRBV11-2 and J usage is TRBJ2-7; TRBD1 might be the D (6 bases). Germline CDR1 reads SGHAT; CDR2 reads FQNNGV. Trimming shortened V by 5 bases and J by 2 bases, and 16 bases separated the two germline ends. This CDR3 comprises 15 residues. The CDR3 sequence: CASSLPQGGPYEQYF. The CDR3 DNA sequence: TGTGCCAGCAGCCTCCCACAGGGCGGGCCCTACGAGCAGTACTTC.

The CDR3 sequence is CASGTAYSNQPQHF. The DNA for the CDR3 is TGTGCCAGTGGGACAGCTTATAGCAATCAGCCCCAGCATTTT. V is TRBV6-5 and J is TRBJ1-5; 7 bases are shared with TRBD1. Trimming took 9 bases from V and 0 from J; bases not matched to a gene: 5. Germline V gene data show CDR1 as MNHEY and CDR2 as SVGAGI. CDR3 length: 14 amino acids.

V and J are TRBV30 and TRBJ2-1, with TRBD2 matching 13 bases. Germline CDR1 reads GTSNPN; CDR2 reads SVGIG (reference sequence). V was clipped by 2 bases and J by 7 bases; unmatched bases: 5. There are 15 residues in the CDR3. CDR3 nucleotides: TGTGCCTGGAGTCCTACTAGCGGGGGGGCGAATGAGCAGTTCTTC. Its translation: CAWSPTSGGANEQFF.

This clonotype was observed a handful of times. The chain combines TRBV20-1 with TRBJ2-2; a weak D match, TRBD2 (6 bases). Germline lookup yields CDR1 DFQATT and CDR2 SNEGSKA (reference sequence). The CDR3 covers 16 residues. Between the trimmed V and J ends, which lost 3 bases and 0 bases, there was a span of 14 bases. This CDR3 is CSARGGIAANTGELFF. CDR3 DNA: TGCAGTGCTAGGGGGGGAATAGCGGCGAACACCGGGGAGCTGTTTTTT.

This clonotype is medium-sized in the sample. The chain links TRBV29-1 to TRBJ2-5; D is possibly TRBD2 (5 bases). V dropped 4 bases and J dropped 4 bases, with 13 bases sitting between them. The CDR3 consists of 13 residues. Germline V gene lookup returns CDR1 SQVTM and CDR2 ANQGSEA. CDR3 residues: CSVGGLTSETQYF. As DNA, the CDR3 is TGCAGCGTTGGAGGGCTAACCTCAGAGACCCAGTACTTC.

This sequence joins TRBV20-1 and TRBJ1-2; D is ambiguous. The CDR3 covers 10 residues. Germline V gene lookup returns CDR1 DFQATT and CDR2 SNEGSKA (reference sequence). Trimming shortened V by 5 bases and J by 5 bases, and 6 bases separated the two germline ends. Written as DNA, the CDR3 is TGCAGTGCTGCGGGGTATGGCTACACCTTC. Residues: CSAAGYGYTF.

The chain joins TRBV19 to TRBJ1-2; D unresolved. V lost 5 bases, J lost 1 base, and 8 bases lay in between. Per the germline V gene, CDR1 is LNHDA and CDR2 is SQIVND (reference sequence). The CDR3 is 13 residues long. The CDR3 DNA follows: TGTGCCAGTAGTCCTGTCCTTAACTATGGCTACACCTTC. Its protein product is CASSPVLNYGYTF.

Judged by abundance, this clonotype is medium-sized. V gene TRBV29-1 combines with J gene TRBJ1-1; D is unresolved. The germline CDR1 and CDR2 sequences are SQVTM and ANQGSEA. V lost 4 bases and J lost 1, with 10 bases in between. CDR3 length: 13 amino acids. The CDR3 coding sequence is TGCAGCGTTGTATTACAGCGGAACACTGAAGCTTTCTTT. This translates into CSVVLQRNTEAFF.

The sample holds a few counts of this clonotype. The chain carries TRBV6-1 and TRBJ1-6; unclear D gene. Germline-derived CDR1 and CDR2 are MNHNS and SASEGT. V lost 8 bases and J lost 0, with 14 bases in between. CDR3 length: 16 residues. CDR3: CASLTWTDSYNSPLHF. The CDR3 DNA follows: TGTGCCAGCCTTACATGGACCGACTCCTATAATTCACCCCTCCACTTT.

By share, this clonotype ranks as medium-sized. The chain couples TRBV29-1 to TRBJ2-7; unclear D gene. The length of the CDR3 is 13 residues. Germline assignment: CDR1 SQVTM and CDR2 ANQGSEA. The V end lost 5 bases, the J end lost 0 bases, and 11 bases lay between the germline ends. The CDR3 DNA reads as TGCAGCGTTATAGGTCAGGCCTCCTACGAGCAGTACTTC. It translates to CSVIGQASYEQYF.

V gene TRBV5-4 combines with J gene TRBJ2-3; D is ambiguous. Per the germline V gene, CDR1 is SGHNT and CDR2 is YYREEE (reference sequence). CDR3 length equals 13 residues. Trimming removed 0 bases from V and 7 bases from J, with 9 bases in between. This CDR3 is CASSLDEYNTQYF. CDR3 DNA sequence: TGTGCCAGCAGCTTGGACGAGTATAATACGCAGTATTTT.